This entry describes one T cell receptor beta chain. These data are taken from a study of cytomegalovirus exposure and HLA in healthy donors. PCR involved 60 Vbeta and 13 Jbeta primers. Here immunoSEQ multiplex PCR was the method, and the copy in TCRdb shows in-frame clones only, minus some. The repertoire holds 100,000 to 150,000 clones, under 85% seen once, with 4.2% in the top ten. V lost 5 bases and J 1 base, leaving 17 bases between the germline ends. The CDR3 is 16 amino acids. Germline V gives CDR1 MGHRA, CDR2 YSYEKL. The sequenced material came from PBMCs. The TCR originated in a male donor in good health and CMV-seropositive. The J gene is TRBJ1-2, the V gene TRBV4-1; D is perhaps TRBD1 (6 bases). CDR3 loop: CASSGQQGLLNYGYTF. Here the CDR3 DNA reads TGCGCCAGCAGCGGGCAACAGGGTCTACTTAACTATGGCTACACCTTC.